These 29 T cell receptor beta chains originate from one sample sequenced in a study of graft-versus-host responses after intestinal transplantation. Assay: immunoSEQ multiplex PCR; the TCRdb copy retains only in-frame clones and omits some. There are 10,000 or so clones in the sample; approximately 94% occur only once, and about 2.2% lies in the top ten. This material consisted of PBMCs, taken 8 days after intestinal transplant. Receptors originate from a human patient who received an intestinal transplant, so some T cells may come from the graft donor.

The chain combines TRBV7-9 with TRBJ2-7; 8 positions agree with TRBD1. Germline V gene lookup returns CDR1 SEHNR and CDR2 FQNEAQ (reference sequence). V shed 3 bases and J 4 bases; nucleotides not matched to a gene: 2. The CDR3 is made up of 13 amino acids. The CDR3 spells CASSLRQGYEQYF. The CDR3, as DNA: TGTGCCAGCAGCTTGAGACAGGGGTACGAGCAGTACTTC. Supplemented by reference TRBV7-9 and TRBJ2-7, the full variable domain reads DTGVSQNPRHKITKRGQNVTFRCDPISEHNRLYWYRQTLGQGPEFLTYFQNEAQLEKSRLLSDRFSAERPKGSFSTLEIQRTEQGDSAMYLCASSLRQGYEQYFGPGTRLTVT.

Here the CDR3 DNA reads TGCGCCAGCAGCGACGATCCGGGAGCAGGGTCACCCCTCCACTTT. It specifies CASSDDPGAGSPLHF. The rearrangement uses TRBV5-1 and TRBJ1-6; weak D call: TRBD1 (5 bases). From germline, CDR1 is SGHRS and CDR2 YFSETQ. Between the trimmed V and J ends, which lost 4 bases and 10 bases, there was a span of 18 bases. The CDR3 is made up of 15 amino acids.

The CDR3 DNA reads as TGCGCCAGCAGCTTTCAGGGAACTAACTATGGCTACACCTTC. Its protein is CASSFQGTNYGYTF. The chain is built from TRBV5-1 and TRBJ1-2; a possible D gene is TRBD1 (5 bases). Between the trimmed V and J ends, which lost 2 bases and 0 bases, there was a span of 8 bases. Germline CDR1 reads SGHRS; CDR2 reads YFSETQ. The CDR3 is made up of 14 amino acids. Full variable domain (remainder filled in from reference TRBV5-1 and TRBJ1-2): KAGVTQTPRYLIKTRGQQVTLSCSPISGHRSVSWYQQTPGQGLQFLFEYFSETQRNKGNFPGRFSGRQFSNSRSEMNVSTLELGDSALYLCASSFQGTNYGYTFGSGTRLTVV.

The V gene is TRBV30, the J gene TRBJ1-1; unclear D gene. Per germline, CDR1 GTSNPN and CDR2 SVGIG (reference sequence). This CDR3 comprises 14 residues. V lost 2 bases and J lost 5, with 15 bases in between. CDR3 sequence reads: CAWSHLEGRTEAFF. The CDR3 nucleotides are TGTGCCTGGAGTCATCTAGAGGGCCGGACTGAAGCTTTCTTT.

This clone was counted a single time. The chain couples TRBV29-1 to TRBJ1-2; D unresolved. This CDR3 is 13 amino acids long. V dropped 4 bases and J dropped 5 bases, with 14 bases sitting between them. Germline loops: CDR1 SQVTM, CDR2 ANQGSEA. The CDR3 is CSVGIGSDYGYTF. The DNA of the CDR3 is TGCAGCGTTGGTATAGGGAGCGATTATGGCTACACCTTC. Combining the CDR3 with reference TRBV29-1 and TRBJ1-2 gives the whole variable domain SAVISQKPSRDICQRGTSLTIQCQVDSQVTMMFWYRQQPGQSLTLIATANQGSEATYESGFVIDKFPISRPNLTFSTLTVSNMSPEDSSIYLCSVGIGSDYGYTFGSGTRLTVV.

CDR3: CASSSPLSGANSPLHF. The DNA of the CDR3 is TGTGCCAGCAGTTCGCCCTTGTCGGGGGCTAATTCACCCCTCCACTTT. The V call is TRBV6-6, the J call TRBJ1-6; D might be TRBD1 (6 bases). Trimming left V 4 bases short and J 6 bases short, with 16 bases between. The CDR3 sequence is 16 residues long. The germline gives CDR1 MNHNY, CDR2 SVGAGI (reference sequence).

The rearrangement joins TRBV9 to TRBJ2-3; D is unclear. V was shortened by 3 bases and J by 2 bases, with 19 bases between the two germline ends. The CDR3 extends over 17 amino acids. Per germline, CDR1 SGDLS and CDR2 YYNGEE. CDR3 in amino acids: CASSASPIQASTDTQYF. Here the CDR3 DNA reads TGTGCCAGCAGCGCGTCCCCAATTCAAGCTTCCACAGATACGCAGTATTTT. The whole variable domain, filled in from reference TRBV9 and TRBJ2-3, reads DSGVTQTPKHLITATGQRVTLRCSPRSGDLSVYWYQQSLDQGLQFLIQYYNGEERAKGNILERFSAQQFPDLHSELNLSSLELGDSALYFCASSASPIQASTDTQYFGPGTRLTVL.

The V and J genes are TRBV5-6 and TRBJ2-7; 15 nucleotides match TRBD2. V lost 4 bases, J lost 2 bases, and 10 bases stayed unmatched. CDR1 SGHDT and CDR2 YYEEEE come from the germline V gene. The CDR3 totals 18 residues. CDR3 DNA: TGTGCCAGCAGCGGTCGTGGGACTAGCGGGAGGAGGACCTACGAGCAGTACTTC. This gives the protein CASSGRGTSGRRTYEQYF.

The count of this clone is one. The chain uses TRBV9 and TRBJ1-1, with D tentatively TRBD1 (5 bases). This CDR3 region has 14 residues. Germline V gene data show CDR1 as SGDLS and CDR2 as YYNGEE. Trimming removed 0 bases from V and 6 bases from J, with 12 bases in between. The CDR3 DNA reads TGTGCCAGCAGCGTAGCGAGTGGGGCAGCTGAAGCTTTCTTT. Translating gives CASSVASGAAEAFF.

The chain combines TRBV4-2 with TRBJ2-2, with 9 bases matching TRBD1. V lost 1 base, J lost 1 base, and 7 bases stayed unmatched. The CDR3 extends over 18 amino acids. Germline values: CDR1 LGHNA, CDR2 YNFKEQ. CDR3 amino acids: CASSQVGPGQGNTGELFF. The CDR3 DNA reads as TGTGCCAGCAGCCAAGTAGGCCCGGGACAGGGGAACACCGGGGAGCTGTTTTTT.

This chain uses TRBV27 with TRBJ2-1; D remains ambiguous. The CDR3 has 15 residues. With 7 bases removed from V and 7 bases from J, the gap between germline ends came to 20 bases. Germline assignment: CDR1 MNHEY and CDR2 SMNVEV (reference sequence). CDR3 loop: CASTPYPGYRNEQFF. CDR3 coding DNA: TGTGCCAGCACCCCCTACCCGGGTTATCGGAATGAGCAGTTCTTC.

The rearrangement links TRBV2 to TRBJ2-7; tentatively, D is TRBD1 (5 bases). In germline, CDR1 is SNHLY, CDR2 FYNNEI. The CDR3 covers 15 residues. Trimming left V 10 bases short and J 6 bases short, with 25 bases between. This CDR3 is CATQRSYRLLLEQYF. The CDR3 nucleotides are TGTGCCACCCAAAGAAGCTACAGGCTCCTCCTCGAGCAGTACTTC.

The chain employs TRBV28 and TRBJ1-2, with TRBD1 matching 8 bases. This CDR3 has 16 amino acids. Germline loops: CDR1 MDHEN, CDR2 SYDVKM. J lost 6 bases, V lost 3 bases, and 12 bases had no gene match. The CDR3 DNA follows: TGTGCCAGCAGTTTCCTAGGACAGGGACTTTCGGATGGCTACACCTTC. Translating gives CASSFLGQGLSDGYTF.

The rearrangement uses TRBV5-1 and TRBJ2-7; TRBD2 agrees at 12 bases. Germline CDR1 reads SGHRS; CDR2 reads YFSETQ. The CDR3 totals 14 residues. V was clipped by 0 bases and J by 6 bases; unmatched bases: 1. The CDR3 region is CASSLGLAGVEQYF. The CDR3 DNA follows: TGCGCCAGCAGCTTGGGACTAGCGGGAGTCGAGCAGTACTTC.

This sequence joins TRBV11-2 and TRBJ2-5; 10 bases map to TRBD2. V was pared by 5 bases and J by 5 bases, with 14 bases of the junction left unmatched. Germline CDR1 and CDR2: SGHAT and FQNNGV. The CDR3 runs 17 residues. The CDR3 is CASSLGIVAGGRETQYF. In nucleotides, the CDR3 is TGTGCCAGCAGCCTCGGGATAGTAGCGGGGGGTAGGGAGACCCAGTACTTC. The variable domain in full, completed from reference TRBV11-2 and TRBJ2-5, reads EAGVAQSPRYKIIEKRQSVAFWCNPISGHATLYWYQQILGQGPKLLIQFQNNGVVDDSQLPKDRFSAERLKGVDSTLKIQPAKLEDSAVYLCASSLGIVAGGRETQYFGPGTRLLVL.

CDR3 residues: CASRASGTDTQYF. The DNA for the CDR3 is TGTGCCAGCAGGGCTAGCGGCACAGATACGCAGTATTTT. V and J are TRBV7-9 and TRBJ2-3, with a possible D match to TRBD2 (6 bases). The germline CDR1 and CDR2 sequences are SEHNR and FQNEAQ (reference sequence). The CDR3 runs 13 residues. The V end lost 6 bases, the J end lost 1 base, and 8 bases lay between the germline ends.

The J gene is TRBJ2-7, the V gene TRBV18; no clear D gene. The germline V gene encodes CDR1 KGHSH and CDR2 LQKENI. V was trimmed by 0 bases and J by 2 bases, leaving 5 bases between them. The CDR3 contains 13 residues. This CDR3 is CASSPPTAYEQYF. The CDR3, as DNA: TGTGCCAGCTCACCACCGACGGCCTACGAGCAGTACTTC. The full variable domain, in which reference TRBV18 and TRBJ2-7 provide the parts outside the CDR3, is NAGVMQNPRHLVRRRGQEARLRCSPMKGHSHVYWYRQLPEEGLKFMVYLQKENIIDESGMPKERFSAEFPKEGPSILRIQQVVRGDSAAYFCASSPPTAYEQYFGPGTRLTVT.

The chain is built from TRBV5-1 and TRBJ2-5; possible D gene TRBD2, 6 bases. Germline loops: CDR1 SGHRS, CDR2 YFSETQ. This CDR3 comprises 15 residues. V was shortened by 0 bases and J by 2 bases, with 11 bases between the two germline ends. Here the CDR3 reads CASSLGLVRQETQYF. Here the CDR3 DNA reads TGCGCCAGCAGCTTGGGACTAGTCCGTCAAGAGACCCAGTACTTC. The full variable domain, its missing parts supplied by reference TRBV5-1 and TRBJ2-5, is KAGVTQTPRYLIKTRGQQVTLSCSPISGHRSVSWYQQTPGQGLQFLFEYFSETQRNKGNFPGRFSGRQFSNSRSEMNVSTLELGDSALYLCASSLGLVRQETQYFGPGTRLLVL.

V gene TRBV4-1 combines with J gene TRBJ2-5, with D tentatively TRBD2 (5 bases). Germline V lookup: CDR1 MGHRA, CDR2 YSYEKL. V shed 3 bases and J shed 5 bases, with 16 bases lying between them. This CDR3 spans 15 amino acids. CDR3 sequence (DNA): TGCGCCAGCAGCCAGCCGGGCCTCCGAGGGGAGACCCAGTACTTC. Amino acid sequence: CASSQPGLRGETQYF.

The CDR3 DNA reads as TGTGCCAGCAGCTTGGACCTCCAAGAGACCCAGTACTTC. This gives the protein CASSLDLQETQYF. This chain connects TRBV5-6 to TRBJ2-5; D is ambiguous. Germline lookup yields CDR1 SGHDT and CDR2 YYEEEE. The CDR3 consists of 13 residues. The V and J ends lost 0 bases and 1 base respectively, with 4 bases between them. Variable domain in full (rest from reference TRBV5-6 and TRBJ2-5): DAGVTQSPTHLIKTRGQQVTLRCSPKSGHDTVSWYQQALGQGPQFIFQYYEEEERQRGNFPDRFSGHQFPNYSSELNVNALLLGDSALYLCASSLDLQETQYFGPGTRLLVL.

The J gene is TRBJ1-5, the V gene TRBV27; TRBD1 matches at 9 bases. The CDR3 is made up of 14 amino acids. Trimming cost V 4 bases and J 4 bases; bases outside gene matches: 2. Germline-derived CDR1 and CDR2 are MNHEY and SMNVEV (reference sequence). The CDR3 DNA sequence: TGTGCCAGCAGTTGGACAGGGGCAAATCAGCCCCAGCATTTT. Translation gives CASSWTGANQPQHF.

The sample holds a few counts of this clone. The chain is built from TRBV19 and TRBJ1-2; D might be TRBD1 (6 bases). CDR1 LNHDA and CDR2 SQIVND come from the germline V gene (reference sequence). Between the trimmed V and J ends, which lost 5 bases and 7 bases, there was a span of 14 bases. The CDR3 spans 13 residues. CDR3 region: CASSATGISGYTF. In DNA, the CDR3 is TGTGCCAGTAGTGCAACAGGGATAAGTGGCTACACCTTC. Full variable domain (remainder filled in from reference TRBV19 and TRBJ1-2): DGGITQSPKYLFRKEGQNVTLSCEQNLNHDAMYWYRQDPGQGLRLIYYSQIVNDFQKGDIAEGYSVSREKKESFPLTVTSAQKNPTAFYLCASSATGISGYTFGSGTRLTVV.

This chain connects TRBV28 to TRBJ2-7, with a possible D match to TRBD1 (5 bases). The V gene lost 2 bases and the J gene lost 3 bases, with 11 bases spanning the gap. Germline CDR1 reads MDHEN; CDR2 reads SYDVKM. The CDR3 loop spans 14 amino acids. CDR3 bases: TGTGCCAGCAGTTTAACTCCCAGGGACTACGAGCAGTACTTC. Translating gives CASSLTPRDYEQYF.

The V gene is TRBV11-2, the J gene TRBJ2-2; possible D gene TRBD2, 5 bases. Germline V lookup: CDR1 SGHAT, CDR2 FQNNGV. V dropped 4 bases and J dropped 1 base, with 10 bases sitting between them. CDR3 length equals 15 residues. The CDR3 loop reads CASSSRAENTGELFF. CDR3 DNA: TGTGCCAGCAGCTCCAGAGCGGAGAACACCGGGGAGCTGTTTTTT.

The rearrangement uses TRBV6-5 and TRBJ2-3; 7 positions agree with TRBD2. The CDR3 has 15 amino acids. The germline V gene encodes CDR1 MNHEY and CDR2 SVGAGI. Losses at the gene ends were 2 bases for V and 0 bases for J; bases not matched to a gene: 2. CDR3 nucleotide sequence: TGTGCCAGCAGTTACCTTAGCGGGAGCACAGATACGCAGTATTTT. Translation gives CASSYLSGSTDTQYF.

The chain has TRBV19 and TRBJ2-5, with D possibly matching TRBD2 (5 bases). V lost 5 bases and J lost 2, with 9 bases in between. CDR3 length equals 13 residues. CDR1 and CDR2 (germline): LNHDA, SQIVND (reference sequence). The DNA for the CDR3 is TGTGCCAGTAGTGGACGGACTCAAGAGACCCAGTACTTC. This encodes CASSGRTQETQYF.

The chain joins TRBV6-5 to TRBJ1-1, with 7 bases fitting TRBD1. This CDR3 has 13 residues. Unmatched junction bases numbered 6, after V lost 8 bases and J lost 3 bases. From germline, CDR1 is MNHEY and CDR2 SVGAGI. The CDR3 protein is CASESGGDTEAFF. The CDR3 nucleotides are TGTGCCAGCGAGTCAGGGGGGGACACTGAAGCTTTCTTT.

The CDR3 bases are TGTGCCAGCAGTGCAAGGGGGAGCGCAGCCTCAGATACGCAGTATTTT. Translating it yields CASSARGSAASDTQYF. This sequence joins TRBV6-1 and TRBJ2-3; D might be TRBD1 (6 bases). The germline CDR1 and CDR2 sequences are MNHNS and SASEGT. This CDR3 has 16 amino acids. V lost 4 bases and J 4 bases, leaving 18 bases between the germline ends.

The genes are TRBV9 and TRBJ1-6; D perhaps matches TRBD1 (6 bases). Germline V CDR1 and CDR2: SGDLS, YYNGEE. V was cut by 3 bases and J by 7 bases, with 17 bases left in between. The CDR3 spans 16 residues. The CDR3 is CASSAKSGTHNSPLHF. The CDR3 DNA follows: TGTGCCAGCAGCGCAAAATCCGGGACACACAATTCACCCCTCCACTTT.